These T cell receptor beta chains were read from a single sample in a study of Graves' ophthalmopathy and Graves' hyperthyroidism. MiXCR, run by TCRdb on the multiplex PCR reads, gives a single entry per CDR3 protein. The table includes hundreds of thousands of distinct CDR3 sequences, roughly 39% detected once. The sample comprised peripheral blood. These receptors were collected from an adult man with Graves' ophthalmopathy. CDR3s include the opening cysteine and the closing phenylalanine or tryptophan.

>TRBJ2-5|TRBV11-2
CASSFGGILTETQYF
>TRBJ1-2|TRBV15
CATSRDPGPNYGYTF
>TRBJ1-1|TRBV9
CASSTHTEAFF
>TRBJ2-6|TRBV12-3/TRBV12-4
CASSQMGGSGANVLTF
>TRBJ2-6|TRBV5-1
CASSPRQTSGANVLTF
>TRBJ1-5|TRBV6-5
CASSKGRNQPQHF
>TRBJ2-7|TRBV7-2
CASSLEWGYEQYF
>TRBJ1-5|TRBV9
CASSVGSQSNQPQHF
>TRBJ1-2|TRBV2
CASSEETNYGYTF
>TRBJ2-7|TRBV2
CASSLQQGAGGYEQYF
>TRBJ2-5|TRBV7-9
CASRIGGLGYQETQYF
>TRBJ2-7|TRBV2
CASSFSWDSVNYEQYF
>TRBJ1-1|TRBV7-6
CASSLLQGTTEAFF
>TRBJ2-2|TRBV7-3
CASSPGQSNTGELFF
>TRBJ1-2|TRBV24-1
CATSDRTGFYGYTF
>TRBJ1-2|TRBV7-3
CASSQGVHATGGYTF
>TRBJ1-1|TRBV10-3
CASSSGQGARGTEAFF
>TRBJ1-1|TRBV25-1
CASSLPGFDTEASF
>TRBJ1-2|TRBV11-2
CASSLDGTGGAYGYTF
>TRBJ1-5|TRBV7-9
CASSLGGAGAAETQHF
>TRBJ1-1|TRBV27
CASSSGHTEAFF
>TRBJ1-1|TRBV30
CAWSVPGGTEAFF
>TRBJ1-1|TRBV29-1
CSVEQTRGAEAFF
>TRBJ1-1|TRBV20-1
CSASQGLRTEAFF
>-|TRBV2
CASSDWGGASDEQFF
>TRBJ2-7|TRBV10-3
CAISNPGQGYEQYF
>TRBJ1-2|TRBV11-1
CASSASGSYGYTF
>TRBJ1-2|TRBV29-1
CSAGQRGDYTF
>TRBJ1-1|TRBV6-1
CASSETTGTKGGAFF
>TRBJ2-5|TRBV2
CASSTRETQYF
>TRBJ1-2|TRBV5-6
CASSAGTLANYGYTF
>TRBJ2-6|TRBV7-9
CASSLEDSGYYGANVLTF
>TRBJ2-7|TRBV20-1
CSARDPIDRYEQYF
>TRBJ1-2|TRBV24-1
CATSRGQNYGYTF
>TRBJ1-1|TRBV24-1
CATTSGNTEAFF
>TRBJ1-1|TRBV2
CASSGGRQGEAFF
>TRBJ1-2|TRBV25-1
CARDFGQGTGYTF
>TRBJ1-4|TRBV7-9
CASSHPQGAYEKLFF
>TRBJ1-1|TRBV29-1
CSVDAGRRAFF
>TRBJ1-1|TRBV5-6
CASSQDGVGTEAFF
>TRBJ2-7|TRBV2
CASSEGPGGYYEQYF
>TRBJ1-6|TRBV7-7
CASSLNANSPLHF
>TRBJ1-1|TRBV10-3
CASSWGVNTEAFF
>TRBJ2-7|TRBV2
CASLSGTDSYEQYF
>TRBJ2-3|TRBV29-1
CSVPIRGRTQYF
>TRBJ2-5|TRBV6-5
CASSYSGTGHAETQYF